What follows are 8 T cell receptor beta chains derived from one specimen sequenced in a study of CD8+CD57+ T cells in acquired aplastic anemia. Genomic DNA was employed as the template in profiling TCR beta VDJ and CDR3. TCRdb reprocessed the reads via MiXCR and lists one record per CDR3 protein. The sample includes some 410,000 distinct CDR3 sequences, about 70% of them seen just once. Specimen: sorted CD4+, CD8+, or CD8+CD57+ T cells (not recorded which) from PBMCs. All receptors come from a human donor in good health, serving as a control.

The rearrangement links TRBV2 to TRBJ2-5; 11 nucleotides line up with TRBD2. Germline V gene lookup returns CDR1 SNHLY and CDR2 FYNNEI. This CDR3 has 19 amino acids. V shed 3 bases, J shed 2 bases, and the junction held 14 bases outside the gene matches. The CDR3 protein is CASSDWPSGGSGAQETQYF. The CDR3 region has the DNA TGTGCCAGCAGTGATTGGCCTAGCGGGGGGTCAGGGGCACAAGAGACCCAGTACTTC.

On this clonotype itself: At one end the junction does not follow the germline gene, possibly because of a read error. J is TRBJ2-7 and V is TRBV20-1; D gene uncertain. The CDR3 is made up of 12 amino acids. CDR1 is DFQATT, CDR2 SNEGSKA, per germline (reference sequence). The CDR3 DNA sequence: TGCAGTGCTAGAGCTCCCTCCGACGAGCAGTACTTC. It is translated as CSARAPSDEQYF.

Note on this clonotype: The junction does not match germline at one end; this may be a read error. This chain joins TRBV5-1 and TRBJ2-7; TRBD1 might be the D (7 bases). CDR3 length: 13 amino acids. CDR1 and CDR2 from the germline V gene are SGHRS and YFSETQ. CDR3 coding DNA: TGCGCCAGCAGTTTGGGGACAGTTAGCGGGCAGTACTTC. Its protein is CASSLGTVSGQYF.

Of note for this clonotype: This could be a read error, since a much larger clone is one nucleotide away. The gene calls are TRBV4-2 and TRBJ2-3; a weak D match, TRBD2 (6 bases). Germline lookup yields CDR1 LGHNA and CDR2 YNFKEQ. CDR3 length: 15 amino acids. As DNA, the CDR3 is TGTGCCAGCAGCCCCGGCGTTAGCGGCACAGATACGCAGTGTTTT. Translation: CASSPGVSGTDTQCF.

The CDR3 here is CASSIDRGSGETLFF. CDR3 sequence (DNA): TGTGCCAGTAGTATAGATCGCGGGAGCGGAGAAACGCTGTTTTTT. The gene calls are TRBV19 and TRBJ2-3, with 7 nucleotides matching TRBD2. The J call may not be correct, given that the DNA end is closer to TRBJ2-2. There are 15 residues in the CDR3. The germline CDR1 and CDR2 sequences are LNHDA and SQIVND (reference sequence).

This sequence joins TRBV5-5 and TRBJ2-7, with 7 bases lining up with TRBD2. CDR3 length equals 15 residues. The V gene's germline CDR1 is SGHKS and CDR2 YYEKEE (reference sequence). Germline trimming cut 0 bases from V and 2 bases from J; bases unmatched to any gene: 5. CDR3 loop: CASSLVGEGAYEQYF. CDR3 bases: TGTGCCAGCAGCTTGGTCGGGGAGGGAGCCTACGAGCAGTACTTC.

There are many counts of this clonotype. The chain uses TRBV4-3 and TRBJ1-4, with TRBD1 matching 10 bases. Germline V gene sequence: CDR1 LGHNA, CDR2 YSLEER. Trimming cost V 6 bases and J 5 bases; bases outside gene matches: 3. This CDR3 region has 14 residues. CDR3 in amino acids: CASSPGQGNEKLFF. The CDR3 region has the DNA TGCGCCAGCAGTCCGGGACAGGGGAATGAAAAACTGTTTTTT.

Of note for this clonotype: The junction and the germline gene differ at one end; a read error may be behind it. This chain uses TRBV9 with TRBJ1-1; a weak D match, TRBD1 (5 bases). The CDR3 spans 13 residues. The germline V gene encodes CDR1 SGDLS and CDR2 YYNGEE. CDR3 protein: CASSASGRIYALF. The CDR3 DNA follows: TGTGCCAGCAGCGCTTCGGGACGAATCTACGCTTTGTTC.